This TCR beta chain is drawn from a study of T-cell memory formation after mild COVID-19. Study-wide results and limits: Balance between CD4 and CD8 was seen in clones contracting day 15 to 85, and a CD4+ lean was seen in later expanders. Contracting CD8+ clones were enriched in EMRA, CD4+ mainly in CM and EM.

The CDR3 totals 15 residues. Germline V CDR1 and CDR2: LGHNA, YSLEER. With V trimmed by 3 bases and J by 10 bases, 9 bases remained unmatched. This clonotype was seen many times. Its antigen remains unknown. Libraries for TCRalpha and TCRbeta carried sample barcodes and unique molecular identifiers via 5'RACE. TCRdb recomputed calls from the 5' RACE reads with MiXCR, one row per CDR3 protein. The data show over 250,000 distinct CDR3 sequences, around a sixth seen once. The specimen sequenced was PBMCs or a T cell subset sorted from them (not recorded which). This clonotype was sampled from a man aged 18 to 35 who had mild COVID-19 (a few samples of this study predate the infection). Cell type and time point are not known. The chain has TRBV4-3 and TRBJ2-3; 11 nucleotides match TRBD2. The CDR3 DNA reads TGCGCCAGCAGCCAGGTAGCGGGGGGGCGAGAAGCGCAGTATTTT. Translated: CASSQVAGGREAQYF.